Listed below are T cell receptor beta chains from one sample, sequenced in a study of neurological immune-mediated disorders. TCRdb passed the 5' RACE reads through MiXCR, listing each CDR3 protein once. The sample yields approximately 46,000 distinct CDR3 sequences, less than 4% seen once. Sample: PBMCs. All receptors derive from a woman aged 50 to 60 with multiple sclerosis. The CDR3 runs from the conserved cysteine through the conserved F or W. A D gene is named only where the DNA matches it firmly. The listing skips clone size in some rows; elsewhere it reads once, few, many or a size class.

d_call: TRBD2; v_call: TRBV5-1; clone_size: many; j_call: TRBJ2-7; cdr3_nt: TGCGCCAGCAGCTCCGGGACTAGCGGGAGAAAAGTTCACGAGCAGTACTTC; cdr3_aa: CASSSGTSGRKVHEQYF
d_call: NA; v_call: TRBV5-1; clone_size: many; j_call: TRBJ1-1; cdr3_nt: TGCGCCAGCGGGATTGGACGGATGAACACTGAAGCTTTCTTT; cdr3_aa: CASGIGRMNTEAFF
d_call: TRBD2; v_call: TRBV7-2; clone_size: many; j_call: TRBJ2-1; cdr3_nt: TGTGCCAGCAGCCCGGGACTAGCGTTGAATGAGCAGTTCTTC; cdr3_aa: CASSPGLALNEQFF
d_call: TRBD1; v_call: TRBV7-6; clone_size: many; j_call: TRBJ2-5; cdr3_nt: TGTGCCAGCAGCCCGGGACAGGGGGCAAAAGAGACCCAGTACTTC; cdr3_aa: CASSPGQGAKETQYF
d_call: NA; v_call: TRBV29-1; clone_size: many; j_call: TRBJ1-2; cdr3_nt: TGCAGCGTTCTGACCGATAACTATGGCTACACCTTC; cdr3_aa: CSVLTDNYGYTF
d_call: TRBD2; v_call: TRBV5-1; clone_size: many; j_call: TRBJ2-5; cdr3_nt: TGCGCCAGCAGCTCTTCGGGAGGGGAGACCCAGTACTTC; cdr3_aa: CASSSSGGETQYF
d_call: NA; v_call: TRBV4-1; clone_size: many; j_call: TRBJ2-1; cdr3_nt: TGCGCCAGCAGCCTCAGACTGGGGGGAAGAACCTACAATGAGCAGTTCTTC; cdr3_aa: CASSLRLGGRTYNEQFF
d_call: NA; v_call: TRBV6-5; clone_size: NA; j_call: TRBJ2-3; cdr3_nt: TGTGCCAGCAGTCCGAGAAAAGGGAGGCGGCCAGATACGCAGTATTTT; cdr3_aa: CASSPRKGRRPDTQYF
d_call: NA; v_call: TRBV5-1; clone_size: many; j_call: TRBJ1-1; cdr3_nt: TGCGCCAGCAGCTCTACATCAATGAACACTGAAGCTTTCTTT; cdr3_aa: CASSSTSMNTEAFF
d_call: NA; v_call: TRBV7-2; clone_size: many; j_call: TRBJ2-5; cdr3_nt: TGTGCCAGCAGCTTAGACGGGGCGACCCAGTACTTC; cdr3_aa: CASSLDGATQYF
d_call: TRBD2; v_call: TRBV19; clone_size: few; j_call: TRBJ2-3; cdr3_nt: TGTGCCAGTAACGGCGGGAGTGCAGATACGCAGTATTTT; cdr3_aa: CASNGGSADTQYF
d_call: NA; v_call: TRBV11-2; clone_size: many; j_call: TRBJ2-4; cdr3_nt: TGTGCCAGCAGCTTAAATATTTTAGCGAGGGCCAAAAACATTCAGTACTTC; cdr3_aa: CASSLNILARAKNIQYF
d_call: NA; v_call: TRBV5-1; clone_size: many; j_call: TRBJ2-3; cdr3_nt: TGCGCCAGCAGCTTGGATACGGGAGTCTCAGATACGCAGTATTTT; cdr3_aa: CASSLDTGVSDTQYF
d_call: NA; v_call: TRBV6-5; clone_size: many; j_call: TRBJ1-1; cdr3_nt: TGTGCCACCTTAGTGGGGACTGAAGCTTTCTTT; cdr3_aa: CATLVGTEAFF
d_call: TRBD1; v_call: TRBV28; clone_size: many; j_call: TRBJ2-5; cdr3_nt: TGTGCCAGCAGTTTGGGGCAGGGGGCTGAGGAGACCCAGTACTTC; cdr3_aa: CASSLGQGAEETQYF
d_call: NA; v_call: TRBV25-1; clone_size: many; j_call: TRBJ2-3; cdr3_nt: TGTGCCTTGAACGGCCAAGGGTGCACAGATACGCAGTATTTT; cdr3_aa: CALNGQGCTDTQYF
d_call: NA; v_call: TRBV3-1; clone_size: many; j_call: TRBJ2-3; cdr3_nt: TGTGCCAGCAGCCCCACAGGGTTGTGGGGAGATACGCAGTATTTT; cdr3_aa: CASSPTGLWGDTQYF
d_call: NA; v_call: TRBV5-1; clone_size: many; j_call: TRBJ1-1; cdr3_nt: TGCGCCAGCAGCTTGGGGAGCATGAACACTGAAGCTTTCTTT; cdr3_aa: CASSLGSMNTEAFF
d_call: TRBD1; v_call: TRBV7-9; clone_size: many; j_call: TRBJ2-7; cdr3_nt: TGTGCCAGCAGCTTTGGGACAGGGAAAAGAGCTCTGACCTACGAGCAGTACTTC; cdr3_aa: CASSFGTGKRALTYEQYF
d_call: TRBD2; v_call: TRBV5-1; clone_size: many; j_call: TRBJ2-3; cdr3_nt: TGCGCCAGCAGCTTGGAGGTTAGCGGGGGGTATGCGCAGTATTTT; cdr3_aa: CASSLEVSGGYAQYF